This is a list of T cell receptor beta chains from one sample in a study of blood T cell repertoires in COVID-19. Clones were read by immunoSEQ multiplex PCR, and TCRdb kept only the in-frame ones, dropping some. The sample consists of about 370,000 clones, around 87% of them appearing once. Material for sequencing was peripheral blood. The origin of the receptors is a woman aged 30 to 39 with COVID-19, enrolled during active disease. CDR3s include the opening cysteine and the closing phenylalanine or tryptophan. The D gene is left open where the match is weak. The size of a clone is reported for some rows only, either as once, few or many, or as a class for expanded clones.

>.|TRBV2|.|TRBJ2-5
CASSEDSAAGGTQYF
TGTGCCAGCAGTGAAGACAGTGCCGCTGGAGGGACCCAGTACTTC
>.|TRBV6-5|.|TRBJ2-5
CASSPVSQETQYF
TGTGCCAGCAGCCCCGTTAGCCAAGAGACCCAGTACTTC
>.|TRBV19|TRBD1|TRBJ1-4
CASSMGQTTNEKLFF
TGTGCCAGTAGTATGGGACAGACAACTAATGAAAAACTGTTTTTT
>.|TRBV5-4|TRBD1|TRBJ2-7
CASSQAPQGDYEQYF
TGTGCCAGCAGCCAGGCCCCACAGGGGGACTACGAGCAGTACTTC
>.|TRBV30|.|TRBJ2-3
CAWSVLGDTQYF
TGTGCCTGGAGTGTACTAGGAGATACGCAGTATTTT
>.|TRBV5-1|.|TRBJ2-1
CASSPTGSDEQFF
TGCGCCAGCAGCCCCACAGGGAGCGATGAGCAGTTCTTC
>.|TRBV29-1|TRBD2|TRBJ2-3
CSTYPGGDTQYF
TGCAGCACCTACCCGGGAGGGGATACGCAGTATTTT
>.|TRBV11-2|TRBD1|TRBJ1-2
CASSAGTDYGYTF
TGTGCCAGCAGCGCAGGGACAGATTATGGCTACACCTTC
>.|TRBV6-2/TRBV6-3|.|TRBJ1-5
CASSFTDRYSNQPQHF
TGTGCCAGCAGTTTTACGGACAGATATAGCAATCAGCCCCAGCATTTT
>.|TRBV28|.|TRBJ2-5
CASSFLTGRETQYF
TGTGCCAGCAGTTTCTTGACAGGACGGGAGACCCAGTACTTC
>.|TRBV19|TRBD2|TRBJ2-3
CASSDTSGSLDTQYF
TGTGCCAGTAGTGATACTAGCGGGAGTCTCGATACGCAGTATTTT
>.|TRBV28|TRBD1|TRBJ1-6
CASTMAGQGASAHHF
TGTGCCAGCACCATGGCCGGACAGGGGGCTTCGGCTCACCACTTT
>.|TRBV18|TRBD1|TRBJ1-2
CASSPTGGPNYGYTF
TGTGCCAGCTCACCTACAGGGGGTCCCAACTATGGCTACACCTTC
>few|TRBV14|.|TRBJ2-2
CASSQDLGNGELFF
TGTGCCAGCAGCCAAGATTTGGGCAACGGGGAGCTGTTTTTT
>.|TRBV9|TRBD2|TRBJ2-5
CASSVGLAGLQETQYF
TGTGCCAGCAGCGTAGGACTAGCGGGACTACAAGAGACCCAGTACTTC
>.|TRBV27|.|TRBJ2-1
CASSLWAPSYNEQFF
TGTGCCAGCAGTTTATGGGCCCCCTCCTACAATGAGCAGTTCTTC
>.|TRBV19|.|TRBJ2-1
CASTPSTDGNEQFF
TGTGCCAGTACCCCATCGACCGACGGGAATGAGCAGTTCTTC
>.|TRBV4-2|TRBD1|TRBJ2-2
CASSQRQGSTGELFF
TGTGCCAGCAGCCAGAGACAGGGCAGCACCGGGGAGCTGTTTTTT
>.|TRBV5-1|.|TRBJ2-3
CASSPRQRTDTQYF
TGCGCCAGCAGCCCTCGACAGCGCACAGATACGCAGTATTTT
>.|TRBV7-9|.|TRBJ1-6
CASSYDRRNSPLHF
TGTGCCAGCAGCTACGACAGGAGGAATTCACCCCTCCACTTT
>.|TRBV15|TRBD2|TRBJ2-2
CATSKTSGRIAGELFF
TGTGCCACCAGTAAGACTAGCGGGAGAATCGCCGGGGAGCTGTTTTTT
>.|TRBV29-1|.|TRBJ1-1
CSVGHARGTEAFF
TGCAGCGTAGGACACGCCAGGGGCACTGAAGCTTTCTTT
>.|TRBV30|TRBD2|TRBJ2-5
CAWSVLSGRAQETQYF
TGTGCCTGGAGTGTCCTTAGCGGGAGGGCCCAAGAGACCCAGTACTTC
>.|TRBV18|.|TRBJ2-1
CASSPNRASSYNEQFF
TGTGCCAGCTCACCTAACAGGGCTAGCTCCTACAATGAGCAGTTCTTC
>.|TRBV28|.|TRBJ1-2
CASSRQTTYGYTF
TGTGCCAGCAGTCGACAGACGACCTATGGCTACACCTTC
>once|TRBV5-4|.|TRBJ1-1
CASSLVASSMNTEAFF
TGTGCCAGCAGCTTGGTAGCTAGCTCGATGAACACTGAAGCTTTCTTT
>.|TRBV6-5|.|TRBJ2-7
CASSYPGAEQYF
TGTGCCAGCAGTTACCCCGGAGCCGAGCAGTACTTC
>.|TRBV5-8|TRBD2|TRBJ2-1
CASSFHPGTSGDNEQFF
TGTGCCAGCAGCTTTCACCCCGGGACTAGCGGGGACAATGAGCAGTTCTTC
>.|TRBV30|.|TRBJ2-5
CAWSVGGGETQYF
TGTGCCTGGAGTGTGGGAGGGGGAGAGACCCAGTACTTC
>.|TRBV7-2|TRBD1|TRBJ2-7
CASSEGTGRLLTYEQYF
TGTGCCAGCAGCGAAGGGACAGGCCGACTTCTGACCTACGAGCAGTACTTC